This T cell receptor beta chain was captured by sequencing in a study of cytomegalovirus exposure and HLA in healthy donors. About the research overall: According to later analysis, the same platform produced the roughly 110 validation and several hundred first-cohort repertoires.

This clone was observed once. As yet, its antigen is unknown. The germline gives CDR1 MGHRA, CDR2 YSYEKL. With 1 base clipped from V and 9 bases from J, the junction kept 10 bases outside the gene matches. This CDR3 is built from 16 residues. Study results and limitations: The study found most TCR sequences rare, yet found some public TCRs in many donors.

The method was immunoSEQ multiplex PCR; TCRdb's version includes in-frame clones alone and lacks a portion of them. This table has about 110,000 clones, about 85% appearing once. These donors were members of the 120-subject validation cohort, a group separate from the roughly 670-subject first cohort. This clonotype originated in a woman aged 18-29 years in good health and CMV-seropositive. Sequencing was performed on PBMCs. The chain combines TRBV4-1 with TRBJ2-1; 9 nucleotides align to TRBD2. The DNA for the CDR3 is TGCGCCAGCAGCCAAGTGGGGCGGGGGGGCCAGGGTGAGCAGTTCTTC. It is translated as CASSQVGRGGQGEQFF.